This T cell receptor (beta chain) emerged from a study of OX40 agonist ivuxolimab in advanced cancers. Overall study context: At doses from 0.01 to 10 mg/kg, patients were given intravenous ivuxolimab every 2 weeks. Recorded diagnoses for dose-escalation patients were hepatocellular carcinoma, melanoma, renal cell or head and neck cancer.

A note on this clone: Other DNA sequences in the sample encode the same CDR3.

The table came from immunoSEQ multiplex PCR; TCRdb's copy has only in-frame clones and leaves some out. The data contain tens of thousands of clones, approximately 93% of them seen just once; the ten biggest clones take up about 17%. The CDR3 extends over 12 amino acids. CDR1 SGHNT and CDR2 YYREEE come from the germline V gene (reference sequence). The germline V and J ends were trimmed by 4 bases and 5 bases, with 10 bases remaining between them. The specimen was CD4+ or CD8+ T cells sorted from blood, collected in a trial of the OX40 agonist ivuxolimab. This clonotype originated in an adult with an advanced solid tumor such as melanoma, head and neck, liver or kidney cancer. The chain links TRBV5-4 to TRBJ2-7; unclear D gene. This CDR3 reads CASSLGSNEQYF. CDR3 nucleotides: TGTGCCAGCAGCCTTGGAAGCAACGAGCAGTACTTC.